A few counts support the clone carrying this TCR beta chain. Its antigen is unknown. The sample belongs to a study of T-cell reconstitution after alpha-beta-depleted transplantation in children. This sample's TCRbeta library carried unique molecular identifier barcodes. Each CDR3 protein gets one entry after TCRdb re-called the PCR reads with MiXCR. This sample has 500,000 to 650,000 distinct CDR3 sequences; 13% occur once, and the top ten carry 2% to 2.5%. Study-wide points: Expanded clones from the graft, numbering several hundred, reportedly supplied alpha-beta T cells about two months after transplant. T-cell numbers and diversity one year post-transplant derived largely from freshly generated T cells. Several patients had high TCRbeta diversity at day 60; it came from surviving recipient T cells and thymic progenitors.

The CDR3 runs to 14 residues. Per the germline V gene, CDR1 is LGHNA and CDR2 is YSLEER. Trimming took 0 bases from V and 1 from J, leaving 7 bases between them. The genes are TRBV4-3 and TRBJ2-7; D is unclear. The starting material was PBMCs, mostly from graft donor cells, obtained 360 days after TCRalphabeta/CD19-depleted stem cell transplant. The TCR originated in a male patient aged 10-17 years who had a stem cell transplant for acute myeloid leukemia, so the T cells may come from the graft donor. The CDR3 here is CASSQERQSYEQYF. CDR3 bases: TGCGCCAGCAGCCAAGAGAGGCAGTCCTACGAGCAGTACTTC.